This T cell receptor (beta chain) was documented in a study of T cells in Graves' hyperthyroidism and ophthalmopathy. The study excluded patients with uncontrolled infection, other autoimmune disease, pregnancy or lactation. TCR beta CDR3 sequences were amplified from RNA transcripts. The study used the HTBI primer set for a first-round RT-PCR of the TCR CDR3. TCRdb reanalysed the multiplex PCR reads using MiXCR and keeps one entry per CDR3 protein. Of under 300,000 distinct CDR3 sequences in the sample, approximately 13% were seen once. The CDR3 covers 13 residues. V lost 2 bases, J lost 6 bases, and 3 bases stayed unmatched. Germline CDR1 is SGHRS and CDR2 is YFSETQ.

This chain joins TRBV5-1 and TRBJ2-3; TRBD2 aligns across 7 bases. Sequenced: blood. This clonotype originated in a woman in her forties with Graves' hyperthyroidism. The CDR3 sequence is CASSFGGGDTQYF. CDR3 sequence (DNA): TGCGCCAGCAGCTTCGGGGGAGGGGATACGCAGTATTTT.